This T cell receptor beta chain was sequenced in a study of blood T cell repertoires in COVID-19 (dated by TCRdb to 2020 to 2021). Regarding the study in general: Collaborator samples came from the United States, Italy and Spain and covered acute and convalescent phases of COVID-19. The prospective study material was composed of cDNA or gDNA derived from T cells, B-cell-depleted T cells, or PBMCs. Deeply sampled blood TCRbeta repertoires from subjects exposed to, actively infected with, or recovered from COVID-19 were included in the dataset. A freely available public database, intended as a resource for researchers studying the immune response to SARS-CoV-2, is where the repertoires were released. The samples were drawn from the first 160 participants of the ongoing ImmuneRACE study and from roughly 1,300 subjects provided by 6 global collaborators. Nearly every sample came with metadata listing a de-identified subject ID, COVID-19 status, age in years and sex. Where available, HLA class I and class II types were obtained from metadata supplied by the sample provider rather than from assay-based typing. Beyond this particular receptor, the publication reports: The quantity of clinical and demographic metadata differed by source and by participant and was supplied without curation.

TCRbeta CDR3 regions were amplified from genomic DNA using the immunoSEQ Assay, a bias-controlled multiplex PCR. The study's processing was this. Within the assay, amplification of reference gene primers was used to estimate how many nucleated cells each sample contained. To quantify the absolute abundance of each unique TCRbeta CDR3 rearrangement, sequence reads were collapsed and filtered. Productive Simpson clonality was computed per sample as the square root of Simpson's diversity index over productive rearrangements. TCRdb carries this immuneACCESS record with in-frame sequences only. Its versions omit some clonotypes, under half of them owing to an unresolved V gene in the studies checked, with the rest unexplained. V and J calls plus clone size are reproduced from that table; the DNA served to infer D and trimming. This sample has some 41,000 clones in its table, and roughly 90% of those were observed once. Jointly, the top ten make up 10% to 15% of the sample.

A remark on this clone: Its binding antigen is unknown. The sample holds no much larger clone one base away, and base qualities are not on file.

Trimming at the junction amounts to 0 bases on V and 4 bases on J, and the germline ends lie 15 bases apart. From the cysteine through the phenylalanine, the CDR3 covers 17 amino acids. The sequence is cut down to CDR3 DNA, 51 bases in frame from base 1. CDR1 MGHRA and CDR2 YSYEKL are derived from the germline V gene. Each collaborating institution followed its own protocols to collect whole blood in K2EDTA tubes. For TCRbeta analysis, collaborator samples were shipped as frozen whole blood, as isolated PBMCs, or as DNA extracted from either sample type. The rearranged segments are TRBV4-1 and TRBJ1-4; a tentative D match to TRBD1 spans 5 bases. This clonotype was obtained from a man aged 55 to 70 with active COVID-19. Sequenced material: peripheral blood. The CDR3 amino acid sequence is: CASSQENPGGGNEKLFF. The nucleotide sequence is TGCGCCAGCAGCCAAGAGAACCCCGGGGGGGGTAATGAAAAACTGTTTTTT.